Described below is a single T cell receptor beta chain sequence and its context. Authors' analysis steps: Reference gene primer amplification yielded estimated nucleated cell counts. Assay: immunoSEQ multiplex PCR; the TCRdb copy retains only in-frame clones and omits some. Clone size and V and J calls were adopted from that table, with D and trimming inferred from the DNA. The table has over 200,000 clones, around 90% seen once; the top ten hold 2% to 3%. It was during active infection that Seattle patients were enrolled and then longitudinally followed. This specimen belongs to a study of blood T cell repertoires in COVID-19. Background on the study: The United States, Italy and Spain provided the acute and convalescent COVID-19 samples. PBMCs, B-cell-depleted T cells, or T cells were the source of the cDNA or gDNA that made up the material.

The J segment lost 10 bases and the V segment lost 4 bases, leaving 13 bases of the junction unmatched. The V gene's germline CDR1 is SEHNR and CDR2 FQNEAQ (reference sequence). This CDR3 is built from 15 residues. The source material was peripheral blood. The chain has TRBV7-9 and TRBJ1-1; TRBD1 agrees at 9 bases. The TCR originated in a man aged 25-45 years with COVID-19, enrolled during active disease. CDR3 DNA: TGTGCCAGCAGCTCCCCGGGACAGGGAACAGTGGGAGCTTTCTTT. Translated: CASSSPGQGTVGAFF.